What follows are 7 T cell receptor beta chains derived from one specimen sequenced in a study of a mutant IDH1 vaccine in newly diagnosed glioma. The antigens for these receptors are not known. Data came from immunoSEQ multiplex PCR; TCRdb stores just in-frame clones and leaves some out. Among about 60,000 clones listed, 80% to 90% were seen once. Stated time point: week 23, last vaccination. Doses of 300 ug of mutant IDH1 20-mer peptide were given with topical imiquimod. The source was PBMCs, collected from a glioma patient whose treatment included an IDH1 peptide vaccine. The receptor source for this set is a man aged 35-49 years with glioma.

The V and J genes are TRBV7-9 and TRBJ2-3; D is ambiguous. The CDR3 consists of 13 residues. Trimming cost V 5 bases and J 0 bases, with 6 bases left between them. The V gene's germline CDR1 is SEHNR and CDR2 FQNEAQ (reference sequence). CDR3 protein: CASSGGSTDTQYF. In nucleotides, the CDR3 is TGTGCCAGCAGCGGTGGGAGCACAGATACGCAGTATTTT.

This clone was observed once. DNA for the CDR3: TGTGCCAGCAGCGGTCGCCAAGAGACCCAGTACTTC. It encodes CASSGRQETQYF. The gene calls are TRBV11-3 and TRBJ2-5; no clear D gene. V dropped 5 bases and J dropped 1 base, with 5 bases sitting between them. This CDR3 is 12 amino acids long. CDR1 and CDR2 (germline): SGHNT, YENEEA.

The J gene is TRBJ1-1, the V gene TRBV29-1; 7 nucleotides align to TRBD1. The CDR3 runs to 13 residues. Trimming took 6 bases from V and 1 from J; bases not matched to a gene: 5. Germline CDR1 and CDR2: SQVTM and ANQGSEA. Written as DNA, the CDR3 is TGCAGCGTCCGTGGACAGGCGAACACTGAAGCTTTCTTT. Amino acid sequence: CSVRGQANTEAFF.

The chain couples TRBV6-5 to TRBJ2-2; TRBD1 might be the D (6 bases). Germline loops: CDR1 MNHEY, CDR2 SVGAGI. The CDR3 totals 13 residues. Deletions cut 4 bases from V and 7 bases from J, with 10 bases between. The CDR3 nucleotides read TGTGCCAGCAGTTCCCAAGGGGGCGGGGAGCTGTTTTTT. This codes for CASSSQGGGELFF.

A note on this clone: A junction boundary mismatches the germline segment, possibly from a read error. The chain employs TRBV18 and TRBJ2-5, with D perhaps TRBD1 (6 bases). Germline CDR1 reads KGHSH; CDR2 reads LQKENI. The CDR3 is 14 amino acids. CDR3 sequence (DNA): TGTGCCAGCTCATCACCGAGGGGGCAAGAGACCCAGTACTTC. Its translation: CASSSPRGQETQYF.

This chain joins TRBV10-3 and TRBJ2-3; 7 bases align to TRBD2. V lost 6 bases, J lost 3 bases, and 6 bases stayed unmatched. The V gene's germline CDR1 is ENHRY and CDR2 SYGVKD. This CDR3 comprises 14 residues. CDR3 sequence: CAISSGTSTDTQYF. Here the CDR3 DNA reads TGTGCCATCAGCAGCGGGACGTCGACAGATACGCAGTATTTT.

The chain combines TRBV7-2 with TRBJ2-3; no firm D call. Germline V CDR1 and CDR2: SGHTA, FQGNSA. V dropped 2 bases and J dropped 2 bases, with 14 bases sitting between them. The CDR3 is 16 residues long. The CDR3 here is CASSLWLGPSTDTQYF. The CDR3 coding sequence is TGTGCCAGCAGCTTATGGTTGGGTCCCTCCACAGATACGCAGTATTTT. The variable domain in full, completed from reference TRBV7-2 and TRBJ2-3, reads GAGVSQSPSNKVTEKGKDVELRCDPISGHTALYWYRQSLGQGLEFLIYFQGNSAPDKSGLPSDRFSAERTGGSVSTLTIQRTQQEDSAVYLCASSLWLGPSTDTQYFGPGTRLTVL.